This passage covers 10 T cell receptor beta chains from one sample sequenced in a study of regulatory T cells in long-lasting Graves disease. Stated time point: persistent/refractory GD, antithyroid drugs over 5 years with positive TRAb. Construction of the TCR library relied on RNA isolated from PBMCs. CDR3 regions were amplified by Arm-PCR using iRepertoire HTBI primers to build TCR beta libraries. From the multiplex PCR reads, TCRdb called clonotypes with MiXCR, one entry per CDR3 protein. The table has hundreds of thousands of distinct CDR3 sequences, 25% to 35% seen once. Sequencing used peripheral blood mononuclear cells (PBMCs), obtained when the disease was refractory, from a patient treated with antithyroid drugs. The receptors originated from a female donor with Graves disease.

The sample holds many counts of this clonotype. V and J are TRBV28 and TRBJ1-1, with 10 bases identical to TRBD1. This CDR3 spans 17 amino acids. Trimming removed 5 bases from V and 0 bases from J; junction bases left unmatched: 9. Per germline, CDR1 MDHEN and CDR2 SYDVKM. CDR3 amino acids: CASSLGTGVLMNTEAFF. The CDR3, as DNA: TGTGCCAGCAGTCTCGGGACAGGGGTTTTAATGAACACTGAAGCTTTCTTT. The complete variable domain, with remaining parts taken from reference TRBV28 and TRBJ1-1, reads DVKVTQSSRYLVKRTGEKVFLECVQDMDHENMFWYRQDPGLGLRLIYFSYDVKMKEKGDIPEGYSVSREKKERFSLILESASTNQTSMYLCASSLGTGVLMNTEAFFGQGTRLTVV.

This clonotype appeared a few times. The gene calls are TRBV30 and TRBJ2-7; no reliable D call. Germline V gene sequence: CDR1 GTSNPN, CDR2 SVGIG (reference sequence). Trimming stripped 1 base from V and 1 base from J, with 5 bases between. The CDR3 length is 12 residues. Here the CDR3 DNA reads TGTGCCTGGAGTGGAATATCCTACGAGCAGTACTTC. It yields the protein CAWSGISYEQYF.

The gene calls are TRBV19 and TRBJ2-7, with unresolved D. The CDR3 runs to 15 residues. Germline CDR1 LNHDA, CDR2 SQIVND (reference sequence). Between the trimmed V and J ends, which lost 1 base and 1 base, there was a span of 11 bases. The CDR3 region is CASSIGHSWSYEQYF. Written as DNA, the CDR3 is TGTGCCAGTAGTATAGGGCACAGTTGGTCCTACGAGCAGTACTTC.

This clonotype was seen only a few times. The CDR3, as DNA: TGCGCCAGCAGCTCCGGGGACGGTCAAGGAACTGGCTACACCTTC. As protein: CASSSGDGQGTGYTF. The genes are TRBV5-1 and TRBJ1-2, with a tentative D call TRBD1 (5 bases). Germline V gene lookup returns CDR1 SGHRS and CDR2 YFSETQ. The germline V and J ends were trimmed by 3 bases and 7 bases, with 19 bases remaining between them. The CDR3 has 15 residues.

The chain carries TRBV25-1 and TRBJ1-6; 7 positions agree with TRBD1. From germline, CDR1 is MGHDK and CDR2 SYGVNS. V shed 4 bases, J shed 6 bases, and the junction held 6 bases outside the gene matches. The CDR3 is made up of 15 amino acids. The CDR3 DNA reads TGTGCCAGCAGTGGACAGGGTGCTGCTAATTCACCCCTCCACTTT. Its translation is CASSGQGAANSPLHF.

Written as DNA, the CDR3 is TGCAGTACCGGGACTAGAGGGTGCGAGCAGTACTTC. It codes for CSTGTRGCEQYF. The chain employs TRBV20-1 and TRBJ2-7; 8 nucleotides match TRBD2. The germline gives CDR1 DFQATT, CDR2 SNEGSKA (reference sequence). The length of the CDR3 is 12 residues. Trimming at V came to 8 bases and at J to 6 bases, leaving 9 bases not matched to a gene.

The CDR3: CSARLAGGQGETQYF. The CDR3 DNA is TGCAGCGCTAGACTAGCGGGAGGACAGGGAGAGACCCAGTACTTC. J is TRBJ2-5 and V is TRBV29-1, with 13 nucleotides matching TRBD2. Per germline, CDR1 SQVTM and CDR2 ANQGSEA. The CDR3 is 15 amino acids. The junction had 9 bases not matched to a gene; V was cut back by 7 bases and J by 4 bases.

This clonotype was observed a handful of times. The chain joins TRBV29-1 to TRBJ1-2; weak D call: TRBD1 (5 bases). The CDR3 covers 18 residues. Germline CDR1 SQVTM, CDR2 ANQGSEA. The V end lost 1 base, the J end lost 3 bases, and 24 bases lay between the germline ends. The CDR3 coding sequence is TGCAGCGTTGAAGGGTTTCCAGGCAGGGAGTCGACGGACTATGGCTACACCTTC. Translating it yields CSVEGFPGRESTDYGYTF.

The chain carries TRBV18 and TRBJ2-7; 8 bases fit TRBD2. Germline CDR1 and CDR2: KGHSH and LQKENI. V was clipped by 3 bases and J by 1 base; unmatched bases: 5. The CDR3 is 15 amino acids. CDR3 region: CASSPPGLESYEQYF. CDR3 bases: TGTGCCAGCTCACCCCCGGGACTAGAGTCCTACGAGCAGTACTTC.

The sample holds many counts of this clonotype. The rearrangement joins TRBV28 to TRBJ1-6; D is unclear. The germline CDR1 and CDR2 sequences are MDHEN and SYDVKM. Trimming took off 6 bases at V and 0 bases at J, with 9 bases between the two ends. The CDR3 length is 15 residues. The CDR3: CASSLGSSYNSPLHF. Written as DNA, the CDR3 is TGTGCCAGCAGCTTGGGCAGCTCCTATAATTCACCCCTCCACTTT. The full variable domain, with the rest looked up from reference TRBV28 and TRBJ1-6, is DVKVTQSSRYLVKRTGEKVFLECVQDMDHENMFWYRQDPGLGLRLIYFSYDVKMKEKGDIPEGYSVSREKKERFSLILESASTNQTSMYLCASSLGSSYNSPLHFGNGTRLTVT.